This is a list of T cell receptor beta chains from one sample in a study of blood T cell repertoires in COVID-19. The method was immunoSEQ multiplex PCR; TCRdb's version includes in-frame clones alone and lacks a portion of them. The sample has more than 250,000 clones; around 91% are singletons. The sequencing input was PBMCs or T cells enriched from blood (not recorded which). Receptors originate from a woman between 18 and 29 years old with acute COVID-19. Each CDR3 is given with its conserved first and last residue. Fields, in order: clone size, D gene, V gene, J gene, CDR3 protein, CDR3 DNA. A D gene is named only where the DNA matches it firmly. Not all rows give a size; the values are once, few, many and, for expanded clones, a class.

abundance: .; d_gene: TRBD2; v_gene: TRBV4-1; j_gene: TRBJ2-4; CDR3aa: CASSQATSLSGRAIGAKNIQYF; CDR3nt: TGCGCCAGCAGCCAAGCTACCTCACTTAGCGGGAGGGCCATTGGGGCCAAAAACATTCAGTACTTC
abundance: .; d_gene: TRBD1; v_gene: TRBV11-3; j_gene: TRBJ2-5; CDR3aa: CASSRRTGPGETQYF; CDR3nt: TGTGCCAGCAGCCGTAGGACAGGGCCGGGAGAGACCCAGTACTTC
abundance: .; d_gene: TRBD2; v_gene: TRBV27; j_gene: TRBJ2-1; CDR3aa: CASSLGGGLDEQFF; CDR3nt: TGTGCCAGCAGTTTAGGGGGGGGGTTGGATGAGCAGTTCTTC
abundance: .; d_gene: TRBD2; v_gene: TRBV5-1; j_gene: TRBJ2-1; CDR3aa: CASGTAGVYEQFF; CDR3nt: TGCGCCAGCGGAACTGCGGGAGTCTATGAGCAGTTCTTC
abundance: .; d_gene: .; v_gene: TRBV5-1; j_gene: TRBJ1-4; CDR3aa: CASSLVGAWGAKLFF; CDR3nt: TGCGCCAGCAGCTTGGTGGGGGCGTGGGGCGCAAAACTGTTTTTT
abundance: .; d_gene: .; v_gene: TRBV6-5; j_gene: TRBJ2-2; CDR3aa: CASSRHNTGSGELFF; CDR3nt: TGTGCCAGCAGCCGTCACAATACGGGATCCGGGGAGCTGTTTTTT
abundance: .; d_gene: .; v_gene: TRBV7-2; j_gene: TRBJ1-1; CDR3aa: CASSGGRGVTEAFF; CDR3nt: TGTGCCAGCAGCGGAGGACGAGGTGTCACTGAAGCTTTCTTT
abundance: .; d_gene: .; v_gene: TRBV7-9; j_gene: TRBJ2-5; CDR3aa: CASSAAAGSPGSNYF; CDR3nt: TGTGCCAGCAGCGCGGCGGCGGGGTCCCCGGGTAGTAACTACTTC
abundance: once; d_gene: TRBD1; v_gene: TRBV15; j_gene: TRBJ1-6; CDR3aa: CATSRGTGANSPLHF; CDR3nt: TGTGCCACCAGCAGAGGGACAGGGGCTAATTCACCCCTCCACTTT
abundance: .; d_gene: .; v_gene: TRBV15; j_gene: TRBJ2-7; CDR3aa: CATRRETGSYEQYF; CDR3nt: TGTGCCACCAGACGAGAGACAGGATCCTACGAGCAGTACTTC
abundance: .; d_gene: TRBD2; v_gene: TRBV18; j_gene: TRBJ2-2; CDR3aa: CASSLYPSGGPGELFF; CDR3nt: TGTGCCAGCTCACTCTACCCGAGCGGGGGCCCCGGGGAGCTGTTTTTT
abundance: .; d_gene: .; v_gene: TRBV27; j_gene: TRBJ1-3; CDR3aa: CASSLGPLYSGNTIYF; CDR3nt: TGTGCCAGCAGTTTAGGGCCACTCTACTCTGGAAACACCATATATTTT
abundance: .; d_gene: TRBD1; v_gene: TRBV7-3; j_gene: TRBJ2-5; CDR3aa: CASSYNPGTGKETQYF; CDR3nt: TGTGCCAGCAGCTACAATCCCGGGACAGGAAAAGAGACCCAGTACTTC
abundance: .; d_gene: .; v_gene: TRBV18; j_gene: TRBJ1-4; CDR3aa: CASSPVGPSGFGNEKLFF; CDR3nt: TGTGCCAGCTCACCGGTGGGCCCCTCGGGGTTCGGTAATGAAAAACTGTTTTTT
abundance: .; d_gene: TRBD2; v_gene: TRBV7-9; j_gene: TRBJ2-1; CDR3aa: CASSLIILAGYNEQFF; CDR3nt: TGTGCCAGCAGCTTAATAATTCTAGCGGGTTACAATGAGCAGTTCTTC
abundance: few; d_gene: TRBD1; v_gene: TRBV19; j_gene: TRBJ2-1; CDR3aa: CASRRTGGNEQFF; CDR3nt: TGTGCCAGTAGGAGGACAGGGGGAAATGAGCAGTTCTTC
abundance: once; d_gene: TRBD2; v_gene: TRBV13; j_gene: TRBJ2-7; CDR3aa: CASSLGRARYYEQYF; CDR3nt: TGTGCCAGCAGCTTGGGGAGGGCCCGATACTACGAGCAGTACTTC
abundance: .; d_gene: TRBD1; v_gene: TRBV10-3; j_gene: TRBJ2-7; CDR3aa: CAISEEGANSYEQYF; CDR3nt: TGTGCCATCAGTGAAGAGGGGGCCAATTCCTACGAGCAGTACTTC
abundance: .; d_gene: .; v_gene: TRBV7-9; j_gene: TRBJ1-2; CDR3aa: CASSLGEGDGYTF; CDR3nt: TGTGCCAGCAGCTTAGGTGAAGGGGATGGCTACACCTTC
abundance: .; d_gene: .; v_gene: TRBV5-1; j_gene: TRBJ1-5; CDR3aa: CASSLEGGEFYSNQPQHF; CDR3nt: TGCGCCAGCAGCTTGGAGGGTGGGGAGTTCTATAGCAATCAGCCCCAGCATTTT
abundance: .; d_gene: .; v_gene: TRBV9; j_gene: TRBJ2-4; CDR3aa: CASSPRLAKNIQYF; CDR3nt: TGTGCCAGCAGCCCCCGGTTAGCCAAAAACATTCAGTACTTC
abundance: .; d_gene: .; v_gene: TRBV21-1; j_gene: TRBJ2-7; CDR3aa: CASSKQRDRKMEQYF; CDR3nt: TGTGCCAGCAGCAAACAGCGAGACAGAAAGATGGAGCAGTACTTC
abundance: .; d_gene: .; v_gene: TRBV28; j_gene: TRBJ2-2; CDR3aa: CASSLVLAQNTGELFF; CDR3nt: TGTGCCAGCAGTTTAGTACTAGCCCAGAACACCGGGGAGCTGTTTTTT
abundance: few; d_gene: TRBD2; v_gene: TRBV6-2/TRBV6-3; j_gene: TRBJ2-7; CDR3aa: CASSYSASGYEQYF; CDR3nt: TGTGCCAGCAGTTACTCGGCTAGCGGGTACGAGCAGTACTTC
abundance: .; d_gene: .; v_gene: TRBV7-2; j_gene: TRBJ1-5; CDR3aa: CASSLVSLQPQHF; CDR3nt: TGTGCCAGCAGCTTAGTATCTTTACAGCCCCAGCATTTT
abundance: once; d_gene: .; v_gene: TRBV3-1/TRBV3-2; j_gene: TRBJ1-3; CDR3aa: CASSRLQGHSGNTIYF; CDR3nt: TGTGCCAGCAGCCGACTACAAGGGCACTCTGGAAACACCATATATTTT
abundance: once; d_gene: TRBD1; v_gene: TRBV28; j_gene: TRBJ1-2; CDR3aa: CASWGTGGYTF; CDR3nt: TGTGCCAGCTGGGGGACAGGGGGTTACACCTTC
abundance: .; d_gene: TRBD2; v_gene: TRBV28; j_gene: TRBJ2-3; CDR3aa: CASSTRTSRTDTQYF; CDR3nt: TGTGCCAGCAGTACAAGGACTAGCCGCACAGATACGCAGTATTTT
abundance: .; d_gene: TRBD1; v_gene: TRBV6-1; j_gene: TRBJ2-3; CDR3aa: CASSEAPTGGRGTDTQYF; CDR3nt: TGTGCCAGCAGTGAAGCACCAACAGGGGGTAGAGGCACAGATACGCAGTATTTT
abundance: .; d_gene: .; v_gene: TRBV18; j_gene: TRBJ2-2; CDR3aa: CASSPGQVGTGELFF; CDR3nt: TGTGCCAGCTCACCGGGGCAGGTCGGGACCGGGGAGCTGTTTTTT
abundance: .; d_gene: .; v_gene: TRBV6-5; j_gene: TRBJ2-3; CDR3aa: CASSYSKGGTDTQYF; CDR3nt: TGTGCCAGCAGTTACTCGAAGGGGGGCACAGATACGCAGTATTTT
abundance: .; d_gene: TRBD1; v_gene: TRBV5-1; j_gene: TRBJ2-1; CDR3aa: CASSILGQGRNEQFF; CDR3nt: TGCGCCAGCAGCATACTTGGACAGGGTAGGAATGAGCAGTTCTTC
abundance: .; d_gene: TRBD1; v_gene: TRBV28; j_gene: TRBJ2-5; CDR3aa: CASSYPGQEDQETQYF; CDR3nt: TGTGCCAGCAGTTACCCGGGACAGGAAGACCAAGAGACCCAGTACTTC
abundance: .; d_gene: TRBD1; v_gene: TRBV30; j_gene: TRBJ2-2; CDR3aa: CAWRDRGDTGELFF; CDR3nt: TGTGCCTGGCGAGACAGGGGGGACACCGGGGAGCTGTTTTTT
abundance: .; d_gene: TRBD1; v_gene: TRBV7-9; j_gene: TRBJ1-1; CDR3aa: CASSNNPTGRGTEAFF; CDR3nt: TGTGCCAGCAGCAATAACCCGACAGGGCGGGGCACTGAAGCTTTCTTT
abundance: .; d_gene: .; v_gene: TRBV18; j_gene: TRBJ1-2; CDR3aa: CASSPSRNYGYTF; CDR3nt: TGTGCCAGCTCACCATCCAGGAACTATGGCTACACCTTC
abundance: once; d_gene: .; v_gene: TRBV10-2; j_gene: TRBJ2-1; CDR3aa: CASRASRPVNQEFF; CDR3nt: TGCGCCAGCCGCGCTTCGAGACCGGTCAACCAGGAGTTCTTC
abundance: .; d_gene: .; v_gene: TRBV5-5; j_gene: TRBJ1-2; CDR3aa: CASSLADLLRGRGYGYTF; CDR3nt: TGTGCCAGCAGCTTGGCCGATCTGCTTAGGGGGAGAGGGTATGGCTACACCTTC
abundance: once; d_gene: TRBD2; v_gene: TRBV6-6; j_gene: TRBJ2-1; CDR3aa: CASGISGRRNEQFF; CDR3nt: TGTGCCAGCGGGATTAGCGGGAGGAGGAATGAGCAGTTCTTC
abundance: .; d_gene: .; v_gene: TRBV5-1; j_gene: TRBJ1-1; CDR3aa: CASSFAVQSRGTEAFF; CDR3nt: TGCGCCAGCAGCTTTGCAGTTCAGTCACGTGGCACTGAAGCTTTCTTT
abundance: .; d_gene: TRBD2; v_gene: TRBV29-1; j_gene: TRBJ2-1; CDR3aa: CSVVGTRAGEGNEQFF; CDR3nt: TGCAGCGTTGTGGGGACCCGAGCGGGAGAGGGGAATGAGCAGTTCTTC
abundance: .; d_gene: TRBD1; v_gene: TRBV2; j_gene: TRBJ2-7; CDR3aa: CASKPDRDYEQYF; CDR3nt: TGTGCCAGCAAACCGGACAGGGACTACGAGCAGTACTTC